The rows below give T cell receptor beta chains drawn from one sample of a study of T cell clusters in autoimmune cytopenias. TCRdb reprocessed the multiplex PCR reads, keeping one entry per CDR3 protein, no DNA. This sample's table has several thousand distinct CDR3 sequences. The sequenced sample was peripheral blood. These receptors came from a human donor with an autoimmune cytopenia or autoimmune hepatitis (not recorded which). Both conserved end residues are part of each CDR3. Rows give clone size only sometimes, using once, few, many, or a class for an expanded clone.

medium-sized	TRBV5-1	TRBJ1-3	CASSWIGGGGNTIYF
.	TRBV7-7	TRBJ2-5	CASSLNPRETQYF
large	TRBV6-5	TRBJ2-2	CASSYGVVRNTGELFF
large	TRBV29-1	TRBJ1-1	CSVVRGNTEAFF
medium-sized	TRBV20-1	TRBJ1-2	CSARDGGDTPNYGYTF
.	TRBV12-3/TRBV12-4	TRBJ2-3	CASSQGRGSGTDTQYF
medium-sized	TRBV6-5	TRBJ1-2	CASSLFRGNYGYTF
medium-sized	TRBV6-1	TRBJ1-2	CASLSNSKVAPYGYTF
.	TRBV19	TRBJ1-5	CASSIRDRGSNQPQHF
medium-sized	TRBV12-3/TRBV12-4	TRBJ1-1	CASSSRYTEAFF
medium-sized	TRBV7-9	TRBJ1-5	CASSTRGTAFPQHF
.	TRBV12-3/TRBV12-4	TRBJ1-1	CASTNGLRLEAFF
.	TRBV5-4	TRBJ1-1	CASSFGDSTEAFF